A selection of T cell receptor beta chains follows, all from one sample in a study of cytomegalovirus exposure and HLA in healthy donors. Assay: immunoSEQ multiplex PCR; the TCRdb copy retains only in-frame clones and omits some. Among 89,000 or so clones listed, 70% to 75% were seen once. Sequenced sample: PBMCs. The receptors originated from a man aged 60 to 69 in good health and CMV-seronegative. Both conserved end residues are part of each CDR3. Fields, in order: clone size, J gene, V gene, D gene, CDR3 DNA, CDR3 protein. A D gene is named only where the DNA matches it firmly. Some rows mark clone size as missing; the rest say once, few, many or name a class of expanded clone.

NA,TRBJ1-1,TRBV5-4,TRBD1,TGTGCCAGCAGCCCGGACAGGGGGACTGAAGCTTTCTTT,CASSPDRGTEAFF
NA,TRBJ2-3,TRBV10-3,TRBD1,TGTGCCATCAAGCGACAGGGAGACACAGATACGCAGTATTTT,CAIKRQGDTDTQYF
NA,TRBJ2-1,TRBV10-3,TRBD2,TGTGCCATCAGGTTGGGCGGGGGAGTCAATGAGCAGTTCTTC,CAIRLGGGVNEQFF
few,TRBJ1-2,TRBV20-1,TRBD1,TGCAGTGCTAGCAGGGGGCTTGGCTACACCTTC,CSASRGLGYTF
NA,TRBJ1-3,TRBV11-2,NA,TGTGCCAGCAGCTTAGCTCCAGGGGCCGGAAACACCATATATTTT,CASSLAPGAGNTIYF
few,TRBJ2-5,TRBV2,TRBD2,TGTGCCAGCAGTGAAGGGCCGGGGGGGAGGGGAGAGACCCAGTACTTC,CASSEGPGGRGETQYF
NA,TRBJ1-5,TRBV27,TRBD1,TGTGCCAGCAGTTCCGGGACAGCTTATAGCAATCAGCCCCAGCATTTT,CASSSGTAYSNQPQHF
NA,TRBJ2-7,TRBV7-2,TRBD1,TGTGCCAGCAGCTCCCGGGACAGGGTCCGCGAGCAGTACTTC,CASSSRDRVREQYF
once,TRBJ2-7,TRBV27,TRBD1,TGTGCCAGCAGTTTGTATCAGGGGGCCTACGAGCAGTACTTC,CASSLYQGAYEQYF
NA,TRBJ2-3,TRBV5-1,TRBD2,TGCGCCAGCAGCTTGGAAGGTAGCGGGAATACGCAGTATTTT,CASSLEGSGNTQYF
few,TRBJ2-1,TRBV2,TRBD2,TGTGCCAGCAGTGTCGACGGGGGGGGCTACAATGAGCAGTTCTTC,CASSVDGGGYNEQFF
NA,TRBJ1-2,TRBV6-5,TRBD1,TGTGCCAGCACAGACAGGGGTCATGGCTACACCTTC,CASTDRGHGYTF